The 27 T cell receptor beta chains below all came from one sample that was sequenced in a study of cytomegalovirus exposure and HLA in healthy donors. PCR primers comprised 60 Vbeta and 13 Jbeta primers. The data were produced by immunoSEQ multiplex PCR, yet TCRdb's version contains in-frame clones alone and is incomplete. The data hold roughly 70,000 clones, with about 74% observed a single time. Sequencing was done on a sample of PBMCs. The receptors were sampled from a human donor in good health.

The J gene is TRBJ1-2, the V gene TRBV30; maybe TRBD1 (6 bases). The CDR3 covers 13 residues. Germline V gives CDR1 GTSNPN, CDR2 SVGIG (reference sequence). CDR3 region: CANLLDSLHGYTF. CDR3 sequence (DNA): TGTGCGAACTTATTGGACAGCCTCCATGGCTACACCTTC.

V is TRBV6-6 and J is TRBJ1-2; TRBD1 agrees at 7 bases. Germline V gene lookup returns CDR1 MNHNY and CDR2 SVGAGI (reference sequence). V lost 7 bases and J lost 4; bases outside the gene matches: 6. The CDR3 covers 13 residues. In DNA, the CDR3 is TGTGCCAGCAAGGGGGCCCTAGGCTATGGCTACACCTTC. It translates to CASKGALGYGYTF.

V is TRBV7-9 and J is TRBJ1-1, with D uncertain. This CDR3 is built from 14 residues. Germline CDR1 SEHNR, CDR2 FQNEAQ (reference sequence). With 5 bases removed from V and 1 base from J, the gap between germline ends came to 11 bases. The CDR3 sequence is CASSDTEQNTEAFF. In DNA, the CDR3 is TGTGCCAGCAGCGATACAGAGCAGAACACTGAAGCTTTCTTT.

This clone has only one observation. CDR3 loop: CASSFKLGTDTQYF. The CDR3 coding sequence is TGTGCCAGCAGTTTTAAGCTGGGCACAGATACGCAGTATTTT. The rearrangement uses TRBV6-5 and TRBJ2-3; D uncertain. Germline assignment: CDR1 MNHEY and CDR2 SVGAGI. CDR3 size: 14 residues. V lost 4 bases and J 1 base, leaving 9 bases between the germline ends.

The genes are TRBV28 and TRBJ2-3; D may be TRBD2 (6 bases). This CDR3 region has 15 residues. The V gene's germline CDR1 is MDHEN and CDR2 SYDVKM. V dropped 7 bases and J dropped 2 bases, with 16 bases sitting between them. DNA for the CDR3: TGTGCCAGCACCCCTCCGGGACTTCTCACAGATACGCAGTATTTT. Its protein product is CASTPPGLLTDTQYF.

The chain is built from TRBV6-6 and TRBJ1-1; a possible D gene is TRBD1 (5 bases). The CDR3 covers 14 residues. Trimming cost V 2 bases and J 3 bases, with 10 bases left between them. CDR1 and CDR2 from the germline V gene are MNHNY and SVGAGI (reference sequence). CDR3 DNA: TGTGCCAGCAGTTACAGAAAAGGGGACACTGAAGCTTTCTTT. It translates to CASSYRKGDTEAFF.

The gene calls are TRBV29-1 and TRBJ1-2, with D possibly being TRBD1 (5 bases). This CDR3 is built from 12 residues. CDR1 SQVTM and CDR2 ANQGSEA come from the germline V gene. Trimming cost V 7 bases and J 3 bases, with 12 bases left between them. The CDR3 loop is CSGQGTDYGYTF. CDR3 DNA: TGCAGCGGTCAGGGTACGGACTATGGCTACACCTTC.

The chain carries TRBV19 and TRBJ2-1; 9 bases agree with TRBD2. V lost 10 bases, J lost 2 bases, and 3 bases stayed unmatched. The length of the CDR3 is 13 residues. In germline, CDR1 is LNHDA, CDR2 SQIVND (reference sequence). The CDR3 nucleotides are TGTGCCACTTCTAGCGGGACCTACAATGAGCAGTTCTTC. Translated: CATSSGTYNEQFF.

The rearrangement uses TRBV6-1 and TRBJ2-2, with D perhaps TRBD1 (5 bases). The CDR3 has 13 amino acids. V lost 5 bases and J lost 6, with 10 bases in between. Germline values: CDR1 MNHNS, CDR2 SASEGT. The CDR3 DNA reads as TGTGCCAGCAGTCCAGGGATATCCGGGGAGCTGTTTTTT. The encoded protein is CASSPGISGELFF.

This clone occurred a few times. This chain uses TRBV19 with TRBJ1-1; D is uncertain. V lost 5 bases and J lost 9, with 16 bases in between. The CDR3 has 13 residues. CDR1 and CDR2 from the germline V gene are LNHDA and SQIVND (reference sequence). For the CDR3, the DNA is TGTGCCAGTAGTCCGGAGGGTCTTCTGAAAGCTTTCTTT. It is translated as CASSPEGLLKAFF.

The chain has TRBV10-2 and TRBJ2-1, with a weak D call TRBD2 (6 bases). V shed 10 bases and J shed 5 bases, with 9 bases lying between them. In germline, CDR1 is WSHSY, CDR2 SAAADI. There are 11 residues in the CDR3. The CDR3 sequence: CATTSNNEQFF. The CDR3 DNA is TGCGCCACGACTAGTAACAATGAGCAGTTCTTC.

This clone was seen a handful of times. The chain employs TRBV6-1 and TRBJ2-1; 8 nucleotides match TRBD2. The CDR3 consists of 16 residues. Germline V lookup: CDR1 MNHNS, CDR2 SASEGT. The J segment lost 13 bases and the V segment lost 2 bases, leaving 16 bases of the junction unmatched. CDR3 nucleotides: TGTGCCAGCAGTGAACTAGCGGGTTCCCCCAGCGCAAATCAGTTCTTC. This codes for CASSELAGSPSANQFF.

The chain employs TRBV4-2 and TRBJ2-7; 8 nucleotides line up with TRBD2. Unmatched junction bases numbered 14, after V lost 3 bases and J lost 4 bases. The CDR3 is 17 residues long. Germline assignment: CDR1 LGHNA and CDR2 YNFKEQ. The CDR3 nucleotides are TGTGCCAGCAGCCAGGACCCCAGCGGGAGAATCGGGTACGAGCAGTACTTC. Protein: CASSQDPSGRIGYEQYF.

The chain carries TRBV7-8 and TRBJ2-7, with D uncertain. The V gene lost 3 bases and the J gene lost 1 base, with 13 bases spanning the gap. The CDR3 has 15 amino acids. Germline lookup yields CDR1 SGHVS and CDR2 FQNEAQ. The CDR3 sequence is CASSFTDDTSYEQYF. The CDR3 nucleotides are TGTGCCAGCAGCTTTACCGACGACACTTCCTACGAGCAGTACTTC.

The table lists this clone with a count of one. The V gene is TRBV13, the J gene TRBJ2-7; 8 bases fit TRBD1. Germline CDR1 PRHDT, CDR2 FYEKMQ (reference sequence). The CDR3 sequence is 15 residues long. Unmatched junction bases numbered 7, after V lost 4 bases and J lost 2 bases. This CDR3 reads CASSSTGEPTYEQYF. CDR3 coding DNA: TGTGCCAGCAGCTCGACAGGGGAACCCACCTACGAGCAGTACTTC. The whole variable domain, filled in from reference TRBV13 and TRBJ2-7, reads AAGVIQSPRHLIKEKRETATLKCYPIPRHDTVYWYQQGPGQDPQFLISFYEKMQSDKGSIPDRFSAQQFSDYHSELNMSSLELGDSALYFCASSSTGEPTYEQYFGPGTRLTVT.

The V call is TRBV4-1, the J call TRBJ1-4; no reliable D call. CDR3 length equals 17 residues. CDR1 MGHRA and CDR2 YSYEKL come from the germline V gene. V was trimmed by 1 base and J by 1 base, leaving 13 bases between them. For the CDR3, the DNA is TGCGCCAGCAGCCAAGGAAGACTCTACCAAACTAATGAAAAACTGTTTTTT. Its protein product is CASSQGRLYQTNEKLFF.

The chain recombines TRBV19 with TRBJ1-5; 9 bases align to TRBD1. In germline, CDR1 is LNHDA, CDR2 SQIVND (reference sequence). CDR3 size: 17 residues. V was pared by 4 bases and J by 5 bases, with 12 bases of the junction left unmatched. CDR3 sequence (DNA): TGTGCCAGTAGTACCGGGACAGGGTTTTGGGTAGATCAGCCCCAGCATTTT. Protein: CASSTGTGFWVDQPQHF.

CDR3 DNA: TGTGCCAGCAGCACACCCGACAGGGGCCATGGCTACACCTTC. It is translated as CASSTPDRGHGYTF. This chain links TRBV7-9 with TRBJ1-2; 8 bases agree with TRBD1. Trimming took 5 bases from V and 6 from J; bases not matched to a gene: 8. The CDR3 runs 14 residues. Germline assignment: CDR1 SEHNR and CDR2 FQNEAQ (reference sequence). The full variable domain, completed using reference TRBV7-9 and TRBJ1-2, is DTGVSQNPRHKITKRGQNVTFRCDPISEHNRLYWYRQTLGQGPEFLTYFQNEAQLEKSRLLSDRFSAERPKGSFSTLEIQRTEQGDSAMYLCASSTPDRGHGYTFGSGTRLTVV.

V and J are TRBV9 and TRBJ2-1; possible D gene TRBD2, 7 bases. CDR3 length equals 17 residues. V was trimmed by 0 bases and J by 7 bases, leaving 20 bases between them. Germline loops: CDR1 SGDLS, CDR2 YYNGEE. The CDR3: CASSVADLASGQNEQFF. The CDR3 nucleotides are TGTGCCAGCAGCGTAGCCGACTTGGCTAGCGGACAGAATGAGCAGTTCTTC.

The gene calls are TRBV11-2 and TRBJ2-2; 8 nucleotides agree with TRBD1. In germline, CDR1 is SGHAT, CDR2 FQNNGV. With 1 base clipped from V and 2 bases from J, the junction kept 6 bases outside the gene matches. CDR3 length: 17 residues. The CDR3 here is CASSLVRTGLNTGELFF. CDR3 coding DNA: TGTGCCAGCAGCTTAGTTAGGACAGGGTTAAACACCGGGGAGCTGTTTTTT. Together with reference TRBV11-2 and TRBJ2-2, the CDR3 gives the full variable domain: EAGVAQSPRYKIIEKRQSVAFWCNPISGHATLYWYQQILGQGPKLLIQFQNNGVVDDSQLPKDRFSAERLKGVDSTLKIQPAKLEDSAVYLCASSLVRTGLNTGELFFGEGSRLTVL.

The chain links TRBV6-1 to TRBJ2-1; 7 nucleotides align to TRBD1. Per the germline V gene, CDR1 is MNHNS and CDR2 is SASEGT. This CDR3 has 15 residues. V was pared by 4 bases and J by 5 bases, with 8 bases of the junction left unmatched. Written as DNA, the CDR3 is TGTGCCAGCAGTGTCTCCGGGACAGCACACAATGAGCAGTTCTTC. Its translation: CASSVSGTAHNEQFF.

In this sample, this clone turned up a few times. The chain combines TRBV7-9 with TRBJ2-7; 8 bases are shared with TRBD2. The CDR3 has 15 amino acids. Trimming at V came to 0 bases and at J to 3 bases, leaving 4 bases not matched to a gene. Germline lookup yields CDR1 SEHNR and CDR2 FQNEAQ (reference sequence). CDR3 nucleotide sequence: TGTGCCAGCAGCTTAGCACTAGCGGAGCGCTACGAGCAGTACTTC. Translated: CASSLALAERYEQYF.

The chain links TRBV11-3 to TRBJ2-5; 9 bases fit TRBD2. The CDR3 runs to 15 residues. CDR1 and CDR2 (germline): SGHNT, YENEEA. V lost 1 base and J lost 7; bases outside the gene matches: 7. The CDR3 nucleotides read TGTGCCAGCAGCTTAGGGGCTAGCGGGACTGGGACCCAGTACTTC. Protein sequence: CASSLGASGTGTQYF.

The DNA for the CDR3 is TGTGCCAGCAGGGGGCCCAGGGGGCAAGAGACCCAGTACTTC. Translating gives CASRGPRGQETQYF. The gene calls are TRBV27 and TRBJ2-5; 7 nucleotides align to TRBD1. There are 14 residues in the CDR3. Losses at the gene ends were 6 bases for V and 2 bases for J; bases not matched to a gene: 6. Per the germline V gene, CDR1 is MNHEY and CDR2 is SMNVEV (reference sequence).

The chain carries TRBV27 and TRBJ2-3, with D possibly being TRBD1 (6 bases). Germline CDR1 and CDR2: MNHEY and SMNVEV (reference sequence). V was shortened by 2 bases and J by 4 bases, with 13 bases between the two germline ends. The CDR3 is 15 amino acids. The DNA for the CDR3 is TGTGCCAGCAGTTTACAGAACAGGGAAGCAGATACGCAGTATTTT. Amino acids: CASSLQNREADTQYF.

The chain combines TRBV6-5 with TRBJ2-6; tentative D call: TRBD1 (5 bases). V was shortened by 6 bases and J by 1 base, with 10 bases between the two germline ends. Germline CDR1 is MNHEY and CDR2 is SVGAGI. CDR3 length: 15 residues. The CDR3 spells CASSLQGSGANVLTF. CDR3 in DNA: TGTGCCAGCAGCCTCCAGGGATCTGGGGCCAACGTCCTGACTTTC.

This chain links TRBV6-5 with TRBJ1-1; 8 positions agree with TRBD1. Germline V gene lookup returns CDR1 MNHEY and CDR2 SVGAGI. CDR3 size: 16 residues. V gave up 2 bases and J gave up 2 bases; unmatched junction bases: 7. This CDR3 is CASSYGQGAVNTEAFF. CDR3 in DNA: TGTGCCAGCAGTTACGGTCAGGGGGCGGTCAACACTGAAGCTTTCTTT.